This T cell receptor beta chain is drawn from a study of T-cell reconstitution after alpha-beta-depleted transplantation in children. CDR1 is SGHRS and CDR2 is YFSETQ in the germline V gene. V shed 0 bases, J shed 6 bases, and the junction held 2 bases outside the gene matches. The CDR3 spans 14 residues. During its preparation, the TCRbeta library received unique molecular identifiers. TCRdb used MiXCR to reprocess the PCR reads, holding one entry per CDR3 protein. The sample gives 81,000 or so distinct CDR3 sequences, around 15% of which show up once; roughly a fifth is in the top ten. Regarding the study as a whole: In some patients, recipient T cells and intrathymic progenitors surviving conditioning explained high day-60 diversity. Newly produced T cells mostly accounted for T-cell counts and diversity one year post-transplant. Approximately two months post-transplant, alpha-beta T cells reportedly originated from several hundred expanded graft clones.

This clonotype has a handful of counts. What it binds is not known. The specimen comprised PBMCs, mostly from graft donor cells, sampled 180 days after TCRalphabeta/CD19-depleted stem cell transplant. The V call is TRBV5-1, the J call TRBJ2-1; TRBD1 matches at 8 bases. The receptor was isolated from a male patient between 2 and 9 years old who had a stem cell transplant for acute lymphoblastic leukemia, so the T cells may come from the graft donor. CDR3 coding DNA: TGCGCCAGCAGCTTGGTTACAGGGGGCAATGAGCAGTTCTTC. Translated, it gives CASSLVTGGNEQFF.